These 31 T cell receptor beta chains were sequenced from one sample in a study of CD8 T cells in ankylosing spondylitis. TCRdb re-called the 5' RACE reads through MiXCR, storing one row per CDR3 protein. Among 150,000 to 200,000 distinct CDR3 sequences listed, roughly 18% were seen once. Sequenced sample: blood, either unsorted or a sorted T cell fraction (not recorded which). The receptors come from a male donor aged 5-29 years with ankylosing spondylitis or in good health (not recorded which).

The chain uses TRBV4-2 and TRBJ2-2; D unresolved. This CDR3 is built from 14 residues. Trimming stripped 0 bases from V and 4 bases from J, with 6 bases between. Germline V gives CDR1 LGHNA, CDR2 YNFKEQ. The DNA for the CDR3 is TGTGCCAGCAGCCAAGATAGTGCCACCGGGGAGCTGTTTTTT. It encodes CASSQDSATGELFF.

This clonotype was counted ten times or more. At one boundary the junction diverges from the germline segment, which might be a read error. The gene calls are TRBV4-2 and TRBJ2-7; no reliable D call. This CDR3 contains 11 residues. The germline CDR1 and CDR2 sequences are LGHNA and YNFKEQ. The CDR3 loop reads CASSQDKERLF. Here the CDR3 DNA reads TGTGCCAGCAGCCAAGATAAGGAGCGCCTCTTC.

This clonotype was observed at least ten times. The CDR3 region is CASDRTSGRADEQFF. The CDR3 bases are TGTGCCAGCGATCGGACTAGCGGGAGGGCCGATGAGCAGTTCTTC. The V and J genes are TRBV6-6 and TRBJ2-1; TRBD2 agrees at 15 bases. J lost 8 bases, V lost 8 bases, and 7 bases had no gene match. This CDR3 has 15 amino acids. The V gene's germline CDR1 is MNHNY and CDR2 SVGAGI (reference sequence).

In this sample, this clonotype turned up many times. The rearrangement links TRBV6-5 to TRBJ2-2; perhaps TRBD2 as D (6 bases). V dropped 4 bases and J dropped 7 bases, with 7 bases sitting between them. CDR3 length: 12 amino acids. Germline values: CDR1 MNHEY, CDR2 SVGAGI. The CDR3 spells CASSFGSGELFF. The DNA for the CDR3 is TGTGCCAGCAGTTTCGGGAGCGGGGAGCTGTTTTTT.

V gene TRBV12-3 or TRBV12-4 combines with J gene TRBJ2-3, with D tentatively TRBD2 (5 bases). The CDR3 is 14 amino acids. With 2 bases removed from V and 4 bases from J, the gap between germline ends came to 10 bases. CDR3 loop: CASSLISGADTQYF. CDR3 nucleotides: TGTGCCAGCAGTTTAATCTCCGGGGCAGATACGCAGTATTTT.

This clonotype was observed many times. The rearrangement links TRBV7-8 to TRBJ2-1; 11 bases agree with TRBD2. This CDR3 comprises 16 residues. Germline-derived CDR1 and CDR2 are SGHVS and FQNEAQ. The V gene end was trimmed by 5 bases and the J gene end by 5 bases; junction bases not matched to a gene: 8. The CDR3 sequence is CASSGRSGRGNNEQFF. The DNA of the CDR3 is TGTGCCAGCAGCGGTCGTAGCGGGAGGGGGAACAATGAGCAGTTCTTC. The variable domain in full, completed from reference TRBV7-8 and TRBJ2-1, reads GAGVSQSPRYKVAKRGQDVALRCDPISGHVSLFWYQQALGQGPEFLTYFQNEAQLDKSGLPSDRFFAERPEGSVSTLKIQRTQQEDSAVYLCASSGRSGRGNNEQFFGPGTRLTVL.

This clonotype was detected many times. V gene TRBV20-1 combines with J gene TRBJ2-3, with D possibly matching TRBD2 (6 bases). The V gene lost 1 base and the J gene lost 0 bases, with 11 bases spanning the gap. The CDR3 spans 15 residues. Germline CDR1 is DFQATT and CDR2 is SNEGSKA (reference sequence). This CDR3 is CSARAPSVSTDTQYF. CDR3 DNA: TGCAGTGCTAGAGCACCTAGCGTGAGCACAGATACGCAGTATTTT.

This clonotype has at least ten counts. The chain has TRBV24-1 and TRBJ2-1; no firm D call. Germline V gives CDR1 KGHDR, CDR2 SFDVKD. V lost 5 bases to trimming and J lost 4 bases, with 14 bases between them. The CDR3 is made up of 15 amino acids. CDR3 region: CATSVRGVSYNEQFF. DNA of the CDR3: TGTGCCACCAGTGTCCGAGGAGTCTCGTACAATGAGCAGTTCTTC.

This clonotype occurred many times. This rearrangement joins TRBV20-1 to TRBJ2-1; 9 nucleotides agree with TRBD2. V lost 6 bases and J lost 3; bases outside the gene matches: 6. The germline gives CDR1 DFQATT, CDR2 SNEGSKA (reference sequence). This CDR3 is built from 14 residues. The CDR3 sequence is CSAALAGVYNEQFF. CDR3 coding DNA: TGCAGTGCCGCCTTAGCGGGAGTCTACAATGAGCAGTTCTTC.

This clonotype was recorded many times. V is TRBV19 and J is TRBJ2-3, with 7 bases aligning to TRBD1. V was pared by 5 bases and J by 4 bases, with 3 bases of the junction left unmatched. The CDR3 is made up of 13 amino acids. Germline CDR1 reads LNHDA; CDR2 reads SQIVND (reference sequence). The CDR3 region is CASSLTGADTQYF. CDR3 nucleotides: TGTGCCAGTAGTCTCACAGGGGCAGATACGCAGTATTTT.

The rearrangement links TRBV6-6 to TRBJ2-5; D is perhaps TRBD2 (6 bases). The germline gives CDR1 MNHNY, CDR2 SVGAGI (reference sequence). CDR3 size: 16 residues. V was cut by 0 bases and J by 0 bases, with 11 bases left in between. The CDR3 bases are TGTGCCAGCAGTTACTCTCGGCTAGCGTACCAAGAGACCCAGTACTTC. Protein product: CASSYSRLAYQETQYF.

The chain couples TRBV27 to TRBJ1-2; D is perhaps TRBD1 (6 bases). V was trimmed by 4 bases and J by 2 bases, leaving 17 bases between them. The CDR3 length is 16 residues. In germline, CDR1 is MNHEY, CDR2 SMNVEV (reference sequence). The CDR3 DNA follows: TGTGCCAGCAGTTCCTCGCCTTACCAGGGGAACTATGGCTACACCTTC. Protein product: CASSSSPYQGNYGYTF.

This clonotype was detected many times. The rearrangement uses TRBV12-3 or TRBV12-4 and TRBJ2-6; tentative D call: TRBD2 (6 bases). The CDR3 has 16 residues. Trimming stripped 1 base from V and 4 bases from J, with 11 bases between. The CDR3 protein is CASSLVAAPGANVLTF. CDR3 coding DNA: TGTGCCAGCAGTTTAGTAGCGGCTCCAGGGGCCAACGTCCTGACTTTC.

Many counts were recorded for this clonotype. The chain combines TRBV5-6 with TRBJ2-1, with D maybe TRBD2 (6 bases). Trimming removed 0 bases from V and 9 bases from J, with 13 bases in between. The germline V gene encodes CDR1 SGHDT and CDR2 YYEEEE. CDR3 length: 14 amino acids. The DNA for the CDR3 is TGTGCCAGCAGCTTGGGACTAGTCGTTGCTGAGCAGTTCTTC. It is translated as CASSLGLVVAEQFF.

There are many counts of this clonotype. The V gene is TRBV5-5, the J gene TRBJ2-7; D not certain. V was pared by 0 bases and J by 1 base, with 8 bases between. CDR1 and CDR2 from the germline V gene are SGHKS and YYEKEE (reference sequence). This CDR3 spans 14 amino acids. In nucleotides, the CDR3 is TGTGCCAGCAGCTTGGTTGTGGGGTCCTACGAGCAGTACGTC. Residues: CASSLVVGSYEQYV.

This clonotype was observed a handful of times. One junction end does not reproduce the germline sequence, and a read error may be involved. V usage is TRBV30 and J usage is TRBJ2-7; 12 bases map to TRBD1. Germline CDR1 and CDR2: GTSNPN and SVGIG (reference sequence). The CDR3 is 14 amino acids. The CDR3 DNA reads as TGTGCCTGGACCGCCGGGACAGGGGGCGCCGATAGGCACTTC. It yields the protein CAWTAGTGGADRHF.

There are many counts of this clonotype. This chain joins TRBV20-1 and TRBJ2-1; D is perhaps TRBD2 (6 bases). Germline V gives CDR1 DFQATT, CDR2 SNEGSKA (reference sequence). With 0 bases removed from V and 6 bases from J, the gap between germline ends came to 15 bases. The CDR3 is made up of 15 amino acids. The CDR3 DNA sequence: TGCAGTGCTAGAGATACGACTAGGGAGGTCAATGAGCAGTTCTTC. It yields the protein CSARDTTREVNEQFF.

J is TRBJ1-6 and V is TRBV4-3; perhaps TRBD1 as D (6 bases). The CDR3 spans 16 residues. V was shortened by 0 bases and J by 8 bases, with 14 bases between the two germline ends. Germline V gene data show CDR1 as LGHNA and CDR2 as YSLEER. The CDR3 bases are TGCGCCAGCAGCCAAGATCATAGGACAGCCTATTCACCCCTCCACTTT. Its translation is CASSQDHRTAYSPLHF.

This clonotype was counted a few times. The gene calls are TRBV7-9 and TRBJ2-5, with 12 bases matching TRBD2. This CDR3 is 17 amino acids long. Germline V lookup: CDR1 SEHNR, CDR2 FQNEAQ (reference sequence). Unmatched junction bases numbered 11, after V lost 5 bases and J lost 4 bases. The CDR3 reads CASSLGRLAGVGETQYF. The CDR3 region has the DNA TGTGCCAGCAGCCTAGGTCGACTAGCGGGAGTTGGAGAGACCCAGTACTTC.

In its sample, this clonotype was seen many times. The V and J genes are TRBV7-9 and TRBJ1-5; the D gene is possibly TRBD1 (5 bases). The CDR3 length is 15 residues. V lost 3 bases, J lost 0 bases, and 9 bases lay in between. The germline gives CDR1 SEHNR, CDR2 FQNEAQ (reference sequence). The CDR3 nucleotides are TGTGCCAGCAGCTTGGAGGGGCCTAGCAATCAGCCCCAGCATTTT. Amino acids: CASSLEGPSNQPQHF.

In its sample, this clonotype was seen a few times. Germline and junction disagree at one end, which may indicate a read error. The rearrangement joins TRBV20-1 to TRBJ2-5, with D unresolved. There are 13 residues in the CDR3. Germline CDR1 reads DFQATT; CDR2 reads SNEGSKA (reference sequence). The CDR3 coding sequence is TGCAGTGCTAGTCGGCTAGGAAAAGAAACCCAGTACTTC. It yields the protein CSASRLGKETQYF.

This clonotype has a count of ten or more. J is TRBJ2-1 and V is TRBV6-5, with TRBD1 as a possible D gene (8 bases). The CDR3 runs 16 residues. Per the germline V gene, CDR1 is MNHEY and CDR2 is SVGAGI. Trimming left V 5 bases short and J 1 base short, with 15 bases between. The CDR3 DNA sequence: TGTGCCAGCAGTAAAAACAGGGGGGGGTCCTACAATGAGCAGTTCTTC. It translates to CASSKNRGGSYNEQFF.

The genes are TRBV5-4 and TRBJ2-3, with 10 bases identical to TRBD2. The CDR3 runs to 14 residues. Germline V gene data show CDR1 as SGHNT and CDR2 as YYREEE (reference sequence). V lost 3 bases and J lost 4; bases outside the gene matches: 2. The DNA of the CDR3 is TGTGCCAGCAGCTCTAGCGGGAGCGCAGATACGCAGTATTTT. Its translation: CASSSSGSADTQYF.

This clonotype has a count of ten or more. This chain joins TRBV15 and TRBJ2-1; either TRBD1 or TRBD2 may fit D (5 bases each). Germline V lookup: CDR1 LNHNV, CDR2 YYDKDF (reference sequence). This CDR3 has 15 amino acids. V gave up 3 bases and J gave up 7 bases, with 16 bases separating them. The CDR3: CATSRLRGVGNEQFF. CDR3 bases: TGTGCCACCAGCAGGCTTAGGGGAGTCGGAAATGAGCAGTTCTTC.

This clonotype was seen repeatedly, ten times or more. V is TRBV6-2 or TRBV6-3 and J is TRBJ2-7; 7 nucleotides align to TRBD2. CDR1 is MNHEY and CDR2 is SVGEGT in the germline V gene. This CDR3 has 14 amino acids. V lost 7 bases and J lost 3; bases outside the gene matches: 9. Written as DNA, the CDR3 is TGTGCCAGCACCCATAGCGGGCCAAGCTACGAGCAGTACTTC. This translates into CASTHSGPSYEQYF.

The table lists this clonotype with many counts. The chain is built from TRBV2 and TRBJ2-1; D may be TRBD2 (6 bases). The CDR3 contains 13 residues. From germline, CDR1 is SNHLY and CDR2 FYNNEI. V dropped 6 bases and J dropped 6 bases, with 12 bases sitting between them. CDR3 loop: CASRDGEVNEQFF. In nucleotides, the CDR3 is TGTGCCAGCAGGGATGGGGAGGTCAATGAGCAGTTCTTC.

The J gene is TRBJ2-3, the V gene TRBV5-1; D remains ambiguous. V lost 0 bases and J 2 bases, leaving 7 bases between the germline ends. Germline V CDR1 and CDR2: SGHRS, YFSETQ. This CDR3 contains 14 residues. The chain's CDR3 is CASSLEQITDTQYF. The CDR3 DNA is TGCGCCAGCAGCTTGGAACAGATCACAGATACGCAGTATTTT. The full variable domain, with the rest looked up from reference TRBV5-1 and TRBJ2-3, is KAGVTQTPRYLIKTRGQQVTLSCSPISGHRSVSWYQQTPGQGLQFLFEYFSETQRNKGNFPGRFSGRQFSNSRSEMNVSTLELGDSALYLCASSLEQITDTQYFGPGTRLTVL.

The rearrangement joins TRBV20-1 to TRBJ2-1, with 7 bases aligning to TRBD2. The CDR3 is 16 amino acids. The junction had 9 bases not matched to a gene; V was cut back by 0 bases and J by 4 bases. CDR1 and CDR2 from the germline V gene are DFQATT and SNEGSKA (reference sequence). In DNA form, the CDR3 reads TGCAGTGCTAGAGAGTCCGAGAGGGAGGGATACAATGAGCAGTTCTTC. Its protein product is CSARESEREGYNEQFF.

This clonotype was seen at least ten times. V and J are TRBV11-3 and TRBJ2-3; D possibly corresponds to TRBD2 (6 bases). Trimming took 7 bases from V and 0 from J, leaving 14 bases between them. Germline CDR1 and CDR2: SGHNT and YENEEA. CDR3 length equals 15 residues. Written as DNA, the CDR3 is TGTGCCAGCAAGGAGGGTAGAGCTAGCACAGATACGCAGTATTTT. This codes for CASKEGRASTDTQYF.

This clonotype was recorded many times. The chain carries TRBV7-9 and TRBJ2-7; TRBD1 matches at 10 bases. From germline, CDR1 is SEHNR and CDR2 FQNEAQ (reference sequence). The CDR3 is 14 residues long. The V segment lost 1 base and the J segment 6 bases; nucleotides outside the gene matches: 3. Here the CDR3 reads CASSLGQGASEQYF. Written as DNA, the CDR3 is TGTGCCAGCAGCTTAGGACAGGGGGCGAGCGAGCAGTACTTC.

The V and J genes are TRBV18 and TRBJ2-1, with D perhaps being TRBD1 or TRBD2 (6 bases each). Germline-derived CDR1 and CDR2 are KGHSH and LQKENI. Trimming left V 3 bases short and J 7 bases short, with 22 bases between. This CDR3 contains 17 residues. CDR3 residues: CASSPRGPGSRGNEQFF. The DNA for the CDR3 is TGTGCCAGCTCACCCCGGGGGCCAGGATCGAGGGGGAATGAGCAGTTCTTC.